This T cell receptor (beta chain) was found in a study of post-analysis software for immune sequencing data. Findings of the study overall: Samples from one preparation batch, clustered by F measure, grouped strongly together. TRBV segments more frequent in patients than in controls numbered several and included TRBV5-6, TRBV5-1 and TRBV20-1.

This clonotype appeared once. Its specificity is not known. The V and J ends lost 6 bases and 0 bases, in that order; junction bases with no gene match: 9. The germline gives CDR1 MNHEY, CDR2 SMNVEV (reference sequence). The CDR3 contains 17 residues. Libraries were made from TCR beta cDNA, and they carried unique molecular identifiers. A single record per CDR3 protein comes from TCRdb applying MiXCR to the PCR reads. The sample yields fewer than 900,000 distinct CDR3 sequences, around 45% seen once. Sequenced sample: blood. The gene calls are TRBV27 and TRBJ2-1; 9 bases agree with TRBD2. The TCR originated in a girl between 10 and 17 years old with multiple sclerosis. The CDR3 DNA reads TGTGCCAGCAGGGTAAATAGCGGGAGTAGCTCCTACAATGAGCAGTTCTTC. This encodes CASRVNSGSSSYNEQFF.